The clone carrying this T cell receptor beta chain was seen only once. Antigen unknown. These data originate in a study of vaccination effects on CD4 cells after COVID-19. Before any sequencing was done, the ViraFEST assay used viral peptide pools to expand antigen-specific CD4+ T cells. Culturing for ten to eleven days preceded CD4+ T cell isolation. PCR confirmed that the person was infected with SARS-CoV-2 between March and December 2020. The assay was immunoSEQ multiplex PCR, and TCRdb's table has in-frame clones only and misses some. The table includes 30,000 to 45,000 clones, 70% to 80% detected once. Points from the study as a whole: Convalescents' post-vaccination spike-reactive clones were chiefly new, vaccine-induced ones.

This receptor was obtained from a human donor who had a prior SARS-CoV-2 infection. The material was CD4+ T cells from PBMCs cultured with HCoV-NL63 spike peptides, obtained before COVID-19 vaccination.

The DNA of the CDR3 is TGCGCCAGCAGCCAAGACCAAGACCGGCGTGAGCAGTTCTTC. It is translated as CASSQDQDRREQFF. The chain recombines TRBV4-1 with TRBJ2-1; no clear D gene. Trimming took 0 bases from V and 9 from J, leaving 12 bases between them. CDR3 length: 14 residues. Germline V gives CDR1 MGHRA, CDR2 YSYEKL.